This is a list of T cell receptor beta chains from one sample in a study of shared clonotypes between healthy human individuals. Assay used: immunoSEQ multiplex PCR; TCRdb lists only in-frame clones, some missing. The sample has approximately 530,000 clones; about 95% are singletons. Sequenced sample: naive CD4+ T cells sorted from blood. All receptors derive from a woman in her 30s in good health. Each CDR3 is given with its conserved first and last residue. The D gene is left open where the match is weak.

D | J | V | DNA | CDR3
TRBD1 | TRBJ2-2 | TRBV29-1 | TGCAGCGTTTCGAAAGGGGGCGTGAGACGGTCCACCGGGGAGCTGTTTTTT | CSVSKGGVRRSTGELFF
TRBD1 | TRBJ2-7 | TRBV6-1 | TGTGCCAGCAGTCAACAGGGGAGCTACGAGCAGTACTTC | CASSQQGSYEQYF
. | TRBJ1-5 | TRBV2 | TGTGCCAGCAGTGAACAATCTCCTAATCAGCCCCAGCATTTT | CASSEQSPNQPQHF
TRBD1 | TRBJ1-5 | TRBV27 | TGTGCCAGCAGTCCGGAGCCGGGGACAGATCAGCCCCAGCATTTT | CASSPEPGTDQPQHF
TRBD1 | TRBJ1-1 | TRBV29-1 | TGCAGCGTTGAACGGGACAGTAGGACTGAAGCTTTCTTT | CSVERDSRTEAFF
. | TRBJ1-1 | TRBV5-4 | TGTGCCAGCAGCTTGACACAGTTAGTCACTGAAGCTTTCTTT | CASSLTQLVTEAFF
TRBD2 | TRBJ2-2 | TRBV2 | TGTGCCAGCAGTGCAGTAGTGGGACTAGCGTCAACCGGGGAGCTGTTTTTT | CASSAVVGLASTGELFF
. | TRBJ2-7 | TRBV6-1 | TGTGCCAGCAACCTCCGGGGAGTGGGGTCCTACGAGCAGTACTTC | CASNLRGVGSYEQYF
. | TRBJ2-5 | TRBV20-1 | TGCAGTTCGACCCCTGGGGAGACCCAGTACTTC | CSSTPGETQYF
. | TRBJ1-1 | TRBV2 | TGTGCCAGCGGTCAGGGAGACGTAATGAACACTGAAGCTTTCTTT | CASGQGDVMNTEAFF
. | TRBJ2-1 | TRBV5-1 | TGCGCCAGCAGCTTGGCGCAAATACTGGTAGACAATGAGCAGTTCTTC | CASSLAQILVDNEQFF
TRBD1 | TRBJ1-5 | TRBV28 | TGTGCCAGCCGACCGACAGGGTTGGCTAGCAATCAGCCCCAGCATTTT | CASRPTGLASNQPQHF
. | TRBJ2-3 | TRBV9 | TGTGCCAGCAGCCGAATTTCATCCACAGATACGCAGTATTTT | CASSRISSTDTQYF
TRBD1 | TRBJ2-7 | TRBV28 | TGTGCCAGCAGTTCCCCACAGGGGGCAGGGGACGAGCAGTACTTC | CASSSPQGAGDEQYF
TRBD1 | TRBJ2-2 | TRBV10-1 | TGCGCCAGCAGTGAAGGACAGGGTGGGACCGGGGAGCTGTTTTTT | CASSEGQGGTGELFF
TRBD1 | TRBJ1-1 | TRBV5-4 | TGTGCCAGCAGCCCGGGGACAGGGAGAAACACTGAAGCTTTCTTT | CASSPGTGRNTEAFF
. | TRBJ2-7 | TRBV18 | TGTGCCAGCACCCCCCGCGGGTACAGCTACGAGCAGTACTTC | CASTPRGYSYEQYF
. | TRBJ1-2 | TRBV27 | TGTGCCAGCAGTTATATGACCTACGACAGGTCCGGGCTGTTTAACTATGGCTACACCTTC | CASSYMTYDRSGLFNYGYTF
. | TRBJ1-5 | TRBV7-9 | TGTGCCAGCAGCTTAGGGGTTGGGGGACAACCGGGCAATCAGCCCCAGCATTTT | CASSLGVGGQPGNQPQHF
. | TRBJ1-5 | TRBV19 | TGTGCCAGTAGTATTGGGGCCCAAGGCAATCAGCCCCAGCATTTT | CASSIGAQGNQPQHF
TRBD2 | TRBJ2-1 | TRBV2 | TGTGCCAGCAGGGGACTAGCGGGTTTCAACAATGAGCAGTTCTTC | CASRGLAGFNNEQFF
. | TRBJ2-1 | TRBV19 | TGTGCCAGTAGTATCATGGACGACAATGAGCAGTTCTTC | CASSIMDDNEQFF
. | TRBJ1-1 | TRBV5-1 | TGCGCCAGCAGCTTGACAGACATGCCGAACACTGAAGCTTTCTTT | CASSLTDMPNTEAFF
. | TRBJ1-5 | TRBV10-2 | TGCGCCAGCAGTGAGCCAGATCAGCCCCAGCATTTT | CASSEPDQPQHF
TRBD1 | TRBJ2-7 | TRBV5-1 | TGCGCCAGCAGCCGCTCGACAGGGGGTCTCCTACGCGAGCAGTACTTC | CASSRSTGGLLREQYF
TRBD1 | TRBJ2-7 | TRBV2 | TGTGCCAGCAGAGGCGAGGGGGCCGAGCAGTACTTC | CASRGEGAEQYF
TRBD1 | TRBJ1-1 | TRBV2 | TGTGCCAGCAGCAGACAGGGGAGGGGCACTGAAGCTTTCTTT | CASSRQGRGTEAFF
. | TRBJ1-1 | TRBV15 | TGTGCCACCAGCAGAGACTCTGGACAGAATACTGAAGCTTTCTTT | CATSRDSGQNTEAFF
. | TRBJ2-2 | TRBV19 | TGTGCCAGCGTACGCCATTTCGGGGACGGCACCGGGGAGCTGTTTTTT | CASVRHFGDGTGELFF
. | TRBJ2-1 | TRBV21-1 | TGTGCCAGCAGCAAAACCGGGGGGCCTAGCGGCGACTACAATGAGCAGTTCTTC | CASSKTGGPSGDYNEQFF
. | TRBJ2-7 | TRBV11-2 | TGTGCCAGCAGCTTAGACACAGTCCAAATCCCCTACGAGCAGTACTTC | CASSLDTVQIPYEQYF
. | TRBJ1-1 | TRBV19 | TGTGCCAGTAACCCCACAGTCTCGAACACTGAAGCTTTCTTT | CASNPTVSNTEAFF